This entry concerns a single T cell receptor beta chain. Its antigen is as yet unknown. The CDR3 extends over 15 amino acids. From germline, CDR1 is MDHEN and CDR2 SYDVKM. V lost 2 bases to trimming and J lost 4 bases, with 15 bases between them. The data belong to a study of cytomegalovirus exposure and HLA in healthy donors. Study-level findings and limits: A few CMV-associated chains were confirmed in vitro to be specific for CMV antigens. There were some public TCRs occurring in many donors, but most TCR sequences were rare.

Only in-frame clones appear in the TCRdb table, and some are missing; sequencing was by immunoSEQ multiplex PCR. The sample has 150,000 to 200,000 clones, around nine tenths seen once. Separate from the roughly 670-subject first cohort, the approximately 120-subject validation cohort was the one that the donors belonged to. The source material was PBMCs. This TCR was recovered from a young man in good health and CMV-seropositive. The V call is TRBV28, the J call TRBJ2-7, with a possible D match to TRBD2 (6 bases). The CDR3 loop reads CASSLKQGGLYEQYF. In DNA, the CDR3 is TGTGCCAGCAGTTTAAAGCAGGGAGGCTTGTACGAGCAGTACTTC.